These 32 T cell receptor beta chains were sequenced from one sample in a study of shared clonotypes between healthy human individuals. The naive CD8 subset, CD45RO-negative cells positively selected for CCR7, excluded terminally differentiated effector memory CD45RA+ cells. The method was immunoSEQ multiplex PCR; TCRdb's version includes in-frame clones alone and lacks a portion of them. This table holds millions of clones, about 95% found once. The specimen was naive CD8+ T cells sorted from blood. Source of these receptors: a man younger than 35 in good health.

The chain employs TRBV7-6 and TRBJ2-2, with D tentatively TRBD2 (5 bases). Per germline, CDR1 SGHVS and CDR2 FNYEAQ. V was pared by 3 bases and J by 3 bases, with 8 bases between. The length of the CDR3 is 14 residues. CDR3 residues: CASSFKRDTGELFF. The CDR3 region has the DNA TGTGCCAGCAGCTTCAAGAGGGACACCGGGGAGCTGTTTTTT.

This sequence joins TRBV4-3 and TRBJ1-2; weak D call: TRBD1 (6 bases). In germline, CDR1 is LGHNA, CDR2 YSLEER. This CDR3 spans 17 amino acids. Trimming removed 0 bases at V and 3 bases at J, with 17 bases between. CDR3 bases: TGCGCCAGCAGCCAAGATCCCTCGCAGGGGAGCTACTATGGCTACACCTTC. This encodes CASSQDPSQGSYYGYTF.

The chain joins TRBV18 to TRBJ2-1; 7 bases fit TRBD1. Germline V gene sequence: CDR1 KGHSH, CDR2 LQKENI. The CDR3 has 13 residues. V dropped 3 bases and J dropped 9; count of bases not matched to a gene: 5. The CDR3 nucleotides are TGTGCCAGCTCACCCCCAGGGACAGCTGAGCAGTTCTTC. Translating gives CASSPPGTAEQFF. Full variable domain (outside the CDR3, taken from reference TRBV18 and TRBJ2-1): NAGVMQNPRHLVRRRGQEARLRCSPMKGHSHVYWYRQLPEEGLKFMVYLQKENIIDESGMPKERFSAEFPKEGPSILRIQQVVRGDSAAYFCASSPPGTAEQFFGPGTRLTVL.

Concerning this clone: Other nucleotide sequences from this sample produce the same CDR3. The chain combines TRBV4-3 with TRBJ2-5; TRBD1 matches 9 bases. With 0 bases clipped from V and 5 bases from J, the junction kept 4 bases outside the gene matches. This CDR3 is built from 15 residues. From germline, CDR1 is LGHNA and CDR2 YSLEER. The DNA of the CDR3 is TGCGCCAGCAGCCAAGATAAAGGGACAGGGGAGACCCAGTACTTC. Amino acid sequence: CASSQDKGTGETQYF.

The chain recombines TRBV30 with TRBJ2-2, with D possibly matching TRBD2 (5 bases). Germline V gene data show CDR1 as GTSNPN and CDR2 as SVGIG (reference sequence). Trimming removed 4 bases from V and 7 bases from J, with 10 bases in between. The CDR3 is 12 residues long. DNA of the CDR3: TGTGCCTGGACTCCTGGGAGCGGGGAGCTGTTTTTT. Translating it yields CAWTPGSGELFF.

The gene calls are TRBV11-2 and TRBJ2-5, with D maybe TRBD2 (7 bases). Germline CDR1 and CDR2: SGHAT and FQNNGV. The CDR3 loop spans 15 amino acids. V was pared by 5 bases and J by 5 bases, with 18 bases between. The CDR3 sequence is CASSSVAGARETQYF. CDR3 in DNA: TGTGCCAGCAGCAGTGTGGCGGGGGCCCGGGAGACCCAGTACTTC.

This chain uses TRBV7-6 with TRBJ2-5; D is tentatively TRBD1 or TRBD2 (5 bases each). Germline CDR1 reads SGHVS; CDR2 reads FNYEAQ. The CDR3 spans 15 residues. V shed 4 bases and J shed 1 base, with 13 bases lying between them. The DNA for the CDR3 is TGTGCCAGCAGCTATCACCGGGACGGCCAAGAGACCCAGTACTTC. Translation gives CASSYHRDGQETQYF.

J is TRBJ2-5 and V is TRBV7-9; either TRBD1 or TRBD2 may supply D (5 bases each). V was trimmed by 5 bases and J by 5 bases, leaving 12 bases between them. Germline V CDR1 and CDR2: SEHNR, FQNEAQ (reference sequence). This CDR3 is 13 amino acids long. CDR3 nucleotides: TGTGCCAGCAGCGGGACGCCGGCGGAGACCCAGTACTTC. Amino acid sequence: CASSGTPAETQYF.

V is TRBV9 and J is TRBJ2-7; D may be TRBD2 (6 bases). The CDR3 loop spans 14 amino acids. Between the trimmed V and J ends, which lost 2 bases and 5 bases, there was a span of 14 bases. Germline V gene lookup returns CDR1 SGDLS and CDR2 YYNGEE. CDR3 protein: CASSVTGSHHEQYF. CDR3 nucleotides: TGTGCCAGCAGCGTTACCGGGAGTCACCACGAGCAGTACTTC. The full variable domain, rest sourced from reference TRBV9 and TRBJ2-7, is DSGVTQTPKHLITATGQRVTLRCSPRSGDLSVYWYQQSLDQGLQFLIQYYNGEERAKGNILERFSAQQFPDLHSELNLSSLELGDSALYFCASSVTGSHHEQYFGPGTRLTVT.

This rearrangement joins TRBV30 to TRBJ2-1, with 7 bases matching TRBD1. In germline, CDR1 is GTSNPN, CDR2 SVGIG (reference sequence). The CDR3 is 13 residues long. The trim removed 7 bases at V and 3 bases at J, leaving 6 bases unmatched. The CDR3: CAYLRDSYNEQFF. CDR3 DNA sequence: TGTGCCTATCTCCGGGACAGCTACAATGAGCAGTTCTTC.

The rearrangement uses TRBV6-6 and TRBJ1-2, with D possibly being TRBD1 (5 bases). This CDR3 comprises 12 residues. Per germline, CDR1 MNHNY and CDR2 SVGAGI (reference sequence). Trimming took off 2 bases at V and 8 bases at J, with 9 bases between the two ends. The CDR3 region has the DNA TGTGCCAGCAGTTACGAAGGGGACGGCTACACCTTC. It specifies CASSYEGDGYTF.

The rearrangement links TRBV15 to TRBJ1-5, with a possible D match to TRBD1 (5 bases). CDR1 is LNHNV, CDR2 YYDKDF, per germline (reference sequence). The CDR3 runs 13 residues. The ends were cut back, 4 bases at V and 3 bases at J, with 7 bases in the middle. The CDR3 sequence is CATSTGDNQPQHF. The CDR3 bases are TGTGCCACCAGCACGGGGGACAATCAGCCCCAGCATTTT.

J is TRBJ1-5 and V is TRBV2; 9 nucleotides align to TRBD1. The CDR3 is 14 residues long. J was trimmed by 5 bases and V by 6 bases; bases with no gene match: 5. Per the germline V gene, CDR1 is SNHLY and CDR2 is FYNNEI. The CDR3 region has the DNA TGTGCCAGCAGCTCCGGACAGGGGCATCAGCCCCAGCATTTT. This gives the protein CASSSGQGHQPQHF.

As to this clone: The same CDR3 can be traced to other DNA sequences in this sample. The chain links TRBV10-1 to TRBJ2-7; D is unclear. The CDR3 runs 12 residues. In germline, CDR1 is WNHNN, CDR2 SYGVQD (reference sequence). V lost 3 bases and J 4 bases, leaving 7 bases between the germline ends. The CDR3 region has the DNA TGCGCCAGCAGTGATACATCATACGAGCAGTACTTC. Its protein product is CASSDTSYEQYF.

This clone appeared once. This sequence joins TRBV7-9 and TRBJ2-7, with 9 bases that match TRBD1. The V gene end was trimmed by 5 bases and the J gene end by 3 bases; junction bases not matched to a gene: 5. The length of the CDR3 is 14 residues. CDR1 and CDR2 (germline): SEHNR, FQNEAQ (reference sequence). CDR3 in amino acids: CASSPTGGLYEQYF. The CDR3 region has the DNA TGTGCCAGCAGCCCCACAGGGGGCCTCTACGAGCAGTACTTC.

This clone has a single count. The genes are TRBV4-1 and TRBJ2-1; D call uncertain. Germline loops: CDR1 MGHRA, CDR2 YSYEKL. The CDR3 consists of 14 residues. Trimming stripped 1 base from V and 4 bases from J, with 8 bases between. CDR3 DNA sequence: TGCGCCAGCAGCCAAGCTCCAGCTTACAATGAGCAGTTCTTC. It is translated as CASSQAPAYNEQFF.

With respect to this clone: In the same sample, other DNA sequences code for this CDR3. The chain's CDR3 is CASSGVSTDTQYF. DNA of the CDR3: TGTGCCAGTAGTGGCGTGAGCACAGATACGCAGTATTTT. V is TRBV19 and J is TRBJ2-3, with unresolved D. Trimming took off 5 bases at V and 0 bases at J, with 6 bases between the two ends. This CDR3 is built from 13 residues. Germline CDR1 is LNHDA and CDR2 is SQIVND (reference sequence).

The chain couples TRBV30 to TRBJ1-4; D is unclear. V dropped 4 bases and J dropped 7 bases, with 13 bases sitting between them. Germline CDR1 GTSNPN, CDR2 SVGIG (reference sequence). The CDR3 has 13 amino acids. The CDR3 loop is CAWTASLGEKLFF. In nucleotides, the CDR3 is TGTGCCTGGACCGCCAGCCTGGGTGAAAAACTGTTTTTT. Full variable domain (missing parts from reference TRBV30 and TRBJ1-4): SQTIHQWPATLVQPVGSPLSLECTVEGTSNPNLYWYRQAAGRGLQLLFYSVGIGQISSEVPQNLSASRPQDRQFILSSKKLLLSDSGFYLCAWTASLGEKLFFGSGTQLSVL.

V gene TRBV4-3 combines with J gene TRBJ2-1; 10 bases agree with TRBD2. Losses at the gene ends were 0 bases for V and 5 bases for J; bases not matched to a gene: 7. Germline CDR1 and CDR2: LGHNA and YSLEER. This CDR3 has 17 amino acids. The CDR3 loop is CASSQDGLAGENNEQFF. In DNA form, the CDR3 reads TGCGCCAGCAGCCAAGATGGGCTAGCGGGAGAGAACAATGAGCAGTTCTTC.

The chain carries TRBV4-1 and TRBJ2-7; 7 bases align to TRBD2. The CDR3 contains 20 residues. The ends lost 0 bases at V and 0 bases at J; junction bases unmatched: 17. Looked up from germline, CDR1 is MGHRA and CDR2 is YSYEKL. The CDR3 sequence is CASSQELGRGRAPSSYEQYF. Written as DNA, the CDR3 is TGCGCCAGCAGCCAAGAGTTAGGCAGAGGGAGGGCCCCAAGCTCCTACGAGCAGTACTTC.

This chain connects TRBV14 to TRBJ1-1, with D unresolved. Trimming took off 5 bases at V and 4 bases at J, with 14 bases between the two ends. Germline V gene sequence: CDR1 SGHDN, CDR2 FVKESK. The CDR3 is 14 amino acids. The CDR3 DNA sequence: TGTGCCAGCAGCGAGGACCTCCTTCTCACTGAAGCTTTCTTT. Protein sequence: CASSEDLLLTEAFF.

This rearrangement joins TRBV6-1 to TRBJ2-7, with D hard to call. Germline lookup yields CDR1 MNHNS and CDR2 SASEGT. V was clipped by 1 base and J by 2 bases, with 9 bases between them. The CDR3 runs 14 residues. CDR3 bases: TGTGCCAGCAGTGAAGGTAATAGCCCCTACGAGCAGTACTTC. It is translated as CASSEGNSPYEQYF.

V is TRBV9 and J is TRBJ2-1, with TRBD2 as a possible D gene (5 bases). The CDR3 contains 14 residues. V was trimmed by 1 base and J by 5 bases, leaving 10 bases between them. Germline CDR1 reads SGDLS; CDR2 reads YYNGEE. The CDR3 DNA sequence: TGTGCCAGCAGCGTATTTGGAGGAGACAATGAGCAGTTCTTC. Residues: CASSVFGGDNEQFF.

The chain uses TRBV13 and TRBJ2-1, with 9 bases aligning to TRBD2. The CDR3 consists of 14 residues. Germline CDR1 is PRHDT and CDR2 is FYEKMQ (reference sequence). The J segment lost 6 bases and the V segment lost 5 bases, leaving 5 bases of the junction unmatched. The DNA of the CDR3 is TGTGCCAGCAGCGGCGGGAGGGCCGTCAATGAGCAGTTCTTC. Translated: CASSGGRAVNEQFF.

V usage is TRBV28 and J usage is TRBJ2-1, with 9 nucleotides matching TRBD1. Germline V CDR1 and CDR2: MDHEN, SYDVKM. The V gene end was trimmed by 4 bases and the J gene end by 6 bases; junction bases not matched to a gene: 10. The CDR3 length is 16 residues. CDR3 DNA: TGTGCCAGCAGTTCAAAAGGGACAGGGCTTAGCAATGAGCAGTTCTTC. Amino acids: CASSSKGTGLSNEQFF.

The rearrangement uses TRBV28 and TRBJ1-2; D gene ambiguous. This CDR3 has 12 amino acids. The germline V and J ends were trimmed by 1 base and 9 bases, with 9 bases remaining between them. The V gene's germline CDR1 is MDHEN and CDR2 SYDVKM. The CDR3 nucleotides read TGTGCCAGCAGTTTATACGGGGATAGCTACACCTTC. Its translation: CASSLYGDSYTF.

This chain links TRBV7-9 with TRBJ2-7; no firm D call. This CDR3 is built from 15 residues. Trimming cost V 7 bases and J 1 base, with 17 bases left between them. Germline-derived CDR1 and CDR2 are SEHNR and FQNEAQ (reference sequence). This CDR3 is CASTMDGGLSYEQYF. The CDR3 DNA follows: TGTGCCAGCACAATGGACGGCGGATTATCCTACGAGCAGTACTTC. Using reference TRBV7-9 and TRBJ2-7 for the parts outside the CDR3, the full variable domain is DTGVSQNPRHKITKRGQNVTFRCDPISEHNRLYWYRQTLGQGPEFLTYFQNEAQLEKSRLLSDRFSAERPKGSFSTLEIQRTEQGDSAMYLCASTMDGGLSYEQYFGPGTRLTVT.

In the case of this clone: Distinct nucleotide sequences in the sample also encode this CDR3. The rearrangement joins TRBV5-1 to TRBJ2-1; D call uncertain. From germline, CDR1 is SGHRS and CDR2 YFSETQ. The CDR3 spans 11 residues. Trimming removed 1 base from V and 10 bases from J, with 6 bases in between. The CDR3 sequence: CASSLSDEQFF. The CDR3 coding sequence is TGCGCCAGCAGCTTGTCGGACGAGCAGTTCTTC.

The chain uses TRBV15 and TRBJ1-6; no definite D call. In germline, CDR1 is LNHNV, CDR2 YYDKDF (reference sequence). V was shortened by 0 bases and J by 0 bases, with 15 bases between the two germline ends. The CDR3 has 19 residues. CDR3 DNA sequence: TGTGCCACCAGCAGAGATGAGGGTGGGGAGCACTCCTATAATTCACCCCTCCACTTT. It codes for CATSRDEGGEHSYNSPLHF.

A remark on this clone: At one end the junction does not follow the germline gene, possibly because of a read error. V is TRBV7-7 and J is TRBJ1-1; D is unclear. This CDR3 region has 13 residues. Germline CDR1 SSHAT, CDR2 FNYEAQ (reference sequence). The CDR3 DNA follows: TGTGCTAGCAGCTTAGGGTTTGCCACTGAAGCTTTCTTT. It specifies CASSLGFATEAFF.

CDR3 in amino acids: CATSNRTPGLNTEAFF. The CDR3 DNA is TGTGCCACCAGCAATAGGACCCCAGGCTTGAACACTGAAGCTTTCTTT. The rearrangement uses TRBV15 and TRBJ1-1; D call uncertain. The CDR3 covers 16 residues. V shed 4 bases and J shed 0 bases, with 15 bases lying between them. Germline-derived CDR1 and CDR2 are LNHNV and YYDKDF (reference sequence). Full variable domain (outside the CDR3, taken from reference TRBV15 and TRBJ1-1): DAMVIQNPRYQVTQFGKPVTLSCSQTLNHNVMYWYQQKSSQAPKLLFHYYDKDFNNEADTPDNFQSRRPNTSFCFLDIRSPGLGDTAMYLCATSNRTPGLNTEAFFGQGTRLTVV.

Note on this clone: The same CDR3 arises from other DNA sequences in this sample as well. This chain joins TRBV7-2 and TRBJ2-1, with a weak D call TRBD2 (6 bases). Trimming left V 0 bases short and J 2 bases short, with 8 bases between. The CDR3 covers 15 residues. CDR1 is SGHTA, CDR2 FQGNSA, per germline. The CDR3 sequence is CASSLAGGPYNEQFF. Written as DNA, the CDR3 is TGTGCCAGCAGCTTAGCGGGAGGCCCCTACAATGAGCAGTTCTTC.